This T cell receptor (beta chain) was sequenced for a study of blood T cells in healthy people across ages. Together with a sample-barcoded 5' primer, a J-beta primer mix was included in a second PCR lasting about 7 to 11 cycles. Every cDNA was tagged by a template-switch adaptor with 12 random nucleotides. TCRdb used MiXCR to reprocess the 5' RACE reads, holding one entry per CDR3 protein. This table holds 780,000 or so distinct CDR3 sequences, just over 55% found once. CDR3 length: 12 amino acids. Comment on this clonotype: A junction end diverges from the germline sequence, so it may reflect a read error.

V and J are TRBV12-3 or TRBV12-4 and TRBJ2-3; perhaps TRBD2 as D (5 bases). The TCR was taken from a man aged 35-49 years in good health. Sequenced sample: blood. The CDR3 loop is CASSLGGDAQYF. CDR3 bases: TGTGCCAGCAGTTTAGGGGGAGATGCGCAGTATTTT.